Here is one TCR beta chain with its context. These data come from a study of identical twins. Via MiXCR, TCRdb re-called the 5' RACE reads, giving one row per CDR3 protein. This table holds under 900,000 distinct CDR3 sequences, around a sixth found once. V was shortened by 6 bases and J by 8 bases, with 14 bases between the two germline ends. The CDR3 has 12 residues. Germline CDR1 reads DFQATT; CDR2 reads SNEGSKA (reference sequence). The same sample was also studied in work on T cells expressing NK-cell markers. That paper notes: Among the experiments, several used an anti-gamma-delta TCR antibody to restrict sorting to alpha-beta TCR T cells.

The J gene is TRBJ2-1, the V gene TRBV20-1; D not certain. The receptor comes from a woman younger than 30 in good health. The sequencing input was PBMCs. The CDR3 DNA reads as TGCAGTGCCAACCAGAAGCTAGATGAGCAGTTCTTC. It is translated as CSANQKLDEQFF.